The TCR beta chain described here comes from a study of blood T cell repertoires in COVID-19. Study overall: There were acute and convalescent COVID-19 samples, and they came from the United States, Italy and Spain.

Using immunoSEQ multiplex PCR, the repertoire was profiled, and TCRdb retains in-frame clones only, with some absent. The sample contains approximately 120,000 clones, 85% to 90% of which appear only once. This receptor was taken from a human donor in a cohort sampled during active COVID-19. The source material was peripheral blood.

The DNA of the CDR3 is TGTGCCAGCAGCGTAGGGGCGGGCCGACTTTACAATGAGCAGTTCTTC. It encodes CASSVGAGRLYNEQFF. This chain connects TRBV9 to TRBJ2-1; D perhaps matches TRBD2 (5 bases). The CDR3 totals 16 residues. In germline, CDR1 is SGDLS, CDR2 YYNGEE. Trimming left V 0 bases short and J 4 bases short, with 14 bases between.